This T cell receptor beta chain was recovered during a study of T cell responses to AZD1222 COVID-19 vaccine. Timing groups of about 4 and about 12 weeks for second doses were pooled. Findings and caveats of the study: Females outnumbered males among donors, who were mostly white British; clonal diversity was possibly underestimated. Only five to seven AZD1222 recipients were seropositive at baseline.

Germline lookup yields CDR1 SGHNT and CDR2 YYREEE (reference sequence). Trimming cost V 4 bases and J 2 bases, with 7 bases left between them. This CDR3 has 12 amino acids. Libraries were prepared by immunoSEQ multiplex PCR; TCRdb keeps only in-frame clonotypes and omits some of them. The sample lists roughly 26,000 clones, about 88% occurring once. A word on this clone: The target antigen is unknown.

The specimen comprised peripheral blood, sampled 28 days after the second AZD1222 dose. The source is an adult who received the AZD1222 COVID-19 vaccine. The chain uses TRBV5-4 and TRBJ2-7; no clear D. CDR3: CASSASAYEQYF. The CDR3 DNA reads as TGTGCCAGCAGCGCCAGCGCCTACGAGCAGTACTTC.